This T cell receptor (beta chain) was sequenced during a study of regulatory dendritic cells for organ transplantation. Study-wide findings and caveats: Memory CD8+ T cells were the most oligoclonal; naive cells were highly diverse. Between individuals, the alloreactive memory CD8+ T cell pool differed considerably.

Profiled with immunoSEQ multiplex PCR; TCRdb holds only in-frame clones, not every one. Among fewer than 6,000 clones, about four fifths were seen once, and the ten largest hold 15% to 20%. This clone has just a few counts. Its cognate antigen is unknown. The germline gives CDR1 MRHNA, CDR2 SNTAGT. Trimming shortened V by 4 bases and J by 3 bases, and 6 bases separated the two germline ends. The CDR3 has 13 amino acids. CFSE-labeled sorted T cells met regulatory or mature dendritic cells for over 4 days. The sequenced sample consisted of memory CD8+ T cells from blood cultured with regulatory dendritic cells. This sample's subset: CD45RO+ memory T cells. The chain carries TRBV6-4 and TRBJ2-2; D is perhaps TRBD1 (6 bases). The receptor was isolated from a human donor in good health. The CDR3 here is CASSGQDTGELFF. Here the CDR3 DNA reads TGTGCCAGCAGTGGACAGGACACCGGGGAGCTGTTTTTT.